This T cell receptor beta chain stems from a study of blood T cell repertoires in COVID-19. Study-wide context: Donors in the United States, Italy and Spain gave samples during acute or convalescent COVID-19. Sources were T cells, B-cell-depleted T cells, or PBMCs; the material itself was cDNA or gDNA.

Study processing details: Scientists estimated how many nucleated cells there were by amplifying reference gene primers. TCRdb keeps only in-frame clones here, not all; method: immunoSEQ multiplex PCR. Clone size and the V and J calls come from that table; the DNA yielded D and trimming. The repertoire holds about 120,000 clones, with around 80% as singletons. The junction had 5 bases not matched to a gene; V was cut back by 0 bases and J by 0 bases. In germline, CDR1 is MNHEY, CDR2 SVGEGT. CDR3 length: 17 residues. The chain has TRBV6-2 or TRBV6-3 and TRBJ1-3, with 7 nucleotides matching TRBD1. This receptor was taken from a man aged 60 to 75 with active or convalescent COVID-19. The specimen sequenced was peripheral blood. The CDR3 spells CASSYSGQVRSGNTIYF. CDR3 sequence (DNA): TGTGCCAGCAGTTACTCTGGACAGGTCCGCTCTGGAAACACCATATATTTT.